This record covers a single TCR beta chain. The antigen remains unidentified. Individual cDNA molecules received unique molecular identifiers during library preparation. TCRdb reprocessed the 5' RACE reads via MiXCR and lists one record per CDR3 protein. This table has 50,000 to 60,000 distinct CDR3 sequences, roughly 7.7% appearing once. The sample belongs to a study of early T cells in non-severe SARS-CoV-2 infection. Study background: Unsorted whole-blood RNA was sequenced in bulk, leaving chains unpaired. Study observations and caveats: The matching step, a VDJdb search, favored anti-spike CD8 responses and missed private and CD4 specificities.

The receptor was derived from an adult who was a healthcare worker with PCR-confirmed SARS-CoV-2 infection or an uninfected control (not recorded which). The sequenced material came from whole blood.

As DNA, the CDR3 is TGCCTCGAGGGGAACACTGAAGCTTTCTTT. Translated, it gives CLEGNTEAFF. The J gene is TRBJ1-1, the V gene TRBV29-1; D ambiguous. This CDR3 has 10 amino acids. Germline-derived CDR1 and CDR2 are SQVTM and ANQGSEA. Based on the CDR3 plus reference TRBV29-1 and TRBJ1-1, the full variable domain is SAVISQKPSRDICQRGTSLTIQCQVDSQVTMMFWYRQQPGQSLTLIATANQGSEATYESGFVIDKFPISRPNLTFSTLTVSNMSPEDSSIYLCLEGNTEAFFGQGTRLTVV.